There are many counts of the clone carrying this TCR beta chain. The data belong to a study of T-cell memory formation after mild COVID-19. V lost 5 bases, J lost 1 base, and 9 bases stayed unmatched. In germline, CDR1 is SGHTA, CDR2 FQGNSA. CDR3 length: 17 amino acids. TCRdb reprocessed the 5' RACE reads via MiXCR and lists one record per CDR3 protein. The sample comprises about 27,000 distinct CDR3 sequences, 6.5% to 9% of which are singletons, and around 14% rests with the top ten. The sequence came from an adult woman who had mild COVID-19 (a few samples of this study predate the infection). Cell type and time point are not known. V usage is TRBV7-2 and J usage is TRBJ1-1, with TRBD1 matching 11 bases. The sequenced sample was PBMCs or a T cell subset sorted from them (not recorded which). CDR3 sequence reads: CASSLGTGGRRNTEAFF. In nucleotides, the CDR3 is TGTGCCAGCAGCCTCGGGACAGGGGGTAGGCGGAACACTGAAGCTTTCTTT.